This T cell receptor (beta chain) was observed in a study of response to subunit inactivated influenza vaccine. TCRdb fed the RT-PCR reads into MiXCR, producing one record per CDR3 protein. Here the sample spans hundreds of thousands of distinct CDR3 sequences, 25% being singletons. Overall study findings and caveats: A suggestion made by the authors is that each seasonal influenza vaccination recruits few new T cells.

This clonotype occurred a few times. Its antigen is undetermined. Trimming removed 4 bases from V and 0 bases from J, with 11 bases in between. CDR3 length: 15 amino acids. Germline values: CDR1 SGHRS, CDR2 YFSETQ. The source was CD4+ T cells sorted from PBMCs, collected more than 4 days after vaccination. The chain has TRBV5-1 and TRBJ1-3; unclear D gene. This clonotype was sampled from a man between 45 and 60 years old who received an inactivated influenza vaccine. In DNA form, the CDR3 reads TGCGCCAGCAGCCTCGGACGGATCTCTGGAAACACCATATATTTT. Amino acids: CASSLGRISGNTIYF. The variable domain in full, completed from reference TRBV5-1 and TRBJ1-3, reads KAGVTQTPRYLIKTRGQQVTLSCSPISGHRSVSWYQQTPGQGLQFLFEYFSETQRNKGNFPGRFSGRQFSNSRSEMNVSTLELGDSALYLCASSLGRISGNTIYFGEGSWLTVV.